Shown below are 18 T cell receptor beta chains from a single sample sequenced in a study of Graves' ophthalmopathy and Graves' hyperthyroidism (dated by TCRdb to the late 2010s). Data came from an Illumina HiSeq 2000. TCR beta CDR3 regions were amplified from RNA transcripts for repertoire sequencing. HTBI primers and the Qiagen OneStep RT-PCR kit were used in a first-round RT-PCR, which was followed by a second-round multiplex PCR, size selection and purification. Using fastp at Q25 and MiXCR, TCRdb reprocessed the public reads and kept productive beta chains. Identical CDR3 proteins give one entry, which carries the most common genes and DNA. This sample has around 1.1 million distinct CDR3 sequences in its table, and 35% to 45% of those were observed once. Approximately 12% of the sample belongs to the ten largest clones. Source material: peripheral blood or thyroid tissue (not recorded which). Receptors originate from an adult man with Graves' hyperthyroidism.

This clonotype occurred a few times. The gene calls are TRBV6-2 or TRBV6-3 and TRBJ2-7; D gene ambiguous. Germline V gives CDR1 MNHEY, CDR2 SVGEGT. Trimming took 2 bases from V and 12 from J, leaving 17 bases between them. The CDR3 runs 13 residues. In nucleotides, the CDR3 is TGTGCCAGCAGTTACCTTGACACTTTTCTCAGGTACTTC. Translation gives CASSYLDTFLRYF.

This clonotype was found many times. This rearrangement joins TRBV20-1 to TRBJ2-7; D not certain. This CDR3 has 13 amino acids. In germline, CDR1 is DFQATT, CDR2 SNEGSKA (reference sequence). V was clipped by 6 bases and J by 0 bases, with 12 bases between them. CDR3 bases: TGCAGTGCCCACCGGCAGAACTCCTACGAGCAGTACTTC. Translating it yields CSAHRQNSYEQYF.

The rearrangement joins TRBV20-1 to TRBJ1-5; TRBD1 aligns across 8 bases. CDR3 length equals 14 residues. CDR1 and CDR2 (germline): DFQATT, SNEGSKA (reference sequence). The junction had 8 bases not matched to a gene; V was cut back by 5 bases and J by 5 bases. CDR3 in amino acids: CSALRQGIDQPQHF. CDR3 nucleotides: TGCAGTGCTCTAAGACAGGGGATCGATCAGCCCCAGCATTTT.

This sequence joins TRBV9 and TRBJ1-4, with D perhaps matching TRBD1 (6 bases). The germline V and J ends were trimmed by 0 bases and 8 bases, with 17 bases remaining between them. From germline, CDR1 is SGDLS and CDR2 YYNGEE. The CDR3 is 16 amino acids. The DNA of the CDR3 is TGTGCCAGCAGCGTAGAAGTTGGGGCCAGGGGAGAAAAACTGTTTTTT. It specifies CASSVEVGARGEKLFF.

V and J are TRBV29-1 and TRBJ2-1; a possible D gene is TRBD1 (8 bases). V lost 7 bases and J lost 5, with 15 bases in between. The germline CDR1 and CDR2 sequences are SQVTM and ANQGSEA. The CDR3 extends over 13 amino acids. The CDR3 reads CSARQGRDNEQFF. The CDR3 DNA reads TGCAGCGCACGACAGGGGAGGGACAATGAGCAGTTCTTC.

This clonotype was recorded only once. This could be a read error, since a much larger clone is one nucleotide away. The V gene is TRBV7-9, the J gene TRBJ2-7; 9 bases match TRBD2. Trimming cost V 5 bases and J 4 bases; bases outside gene matches: 18. In germline, CDR1 is SEHNR, CDR2 FQNEAQ (reference sequence). This CDR3 has 18 amino acids. This chain's CDR3 is CASSPPTRGGRAGYEQYF. CDR3 DNA sequence: TGTGCCAGCAGCCCACCGACCCGGGGCGGGAGGGCCGGGTACGAGCAGTACTTC.

V is TRBV10-3 and J is TRBJ1-3, with 8 positions matching TRBD1. With V trimmed by 6 bases and J by 7 bases, 5 bases remained unmatched. Germline V lookup: CDR1 ENHRY, CDR2 SYGVKD. The CDR3 length is 13 residues. The CDR3 DNA follows: TGTGCCATCAGGGGAGGACAGGGTAACACCATATATTTT. Its translation is CAIRGGQGNTIYF.

This clonotype has ten or more counts. The rearrangement uses TRBV5-1 and TRBJ1-3; a weak D match, TRBD1 (5 bases). The CDR3 has 13 amino acids. In germline, CDR1 is SGHRS, CDR2 YFSETQ. Between the trimmed V and J ends, which lost 7 bases and 0 bases, there was a span of 8 bases. The CDR3 region has the DNA TGCGCCAGCCCAGGGAGCTCTGGAAACACCATATATTTT. Its protein product is CASPGSSGNTIYF.

This clonotype showed up just a few times. The chain is built from TRBV12-3 or TRBV12-4 and TRBJ2-5; 9 bases line up with TRBD2. V was pared by 3 bases and J by 2 bases, with 4 bases of the junction left unmatched. CDR3 length: 15 amino acids. The CDR3 region has the DNA TGTGCCAGCAGTTTTGGCGGGGGGGAACAAGAGACCCAGTACTTC. Amino acid sequence: CASSFGGGEQETQYF.

As concerns this clonotype: The CDR3 does not end in the conserved phenylalanine or tryptophan, so this is likely a read error. The genes are TRBV10-3 and TRBJ1-5; D is possibly TRBD1 (6 bases). Trimming removed 8 bases at V and 4 bases at J, with 12 bases between. The CDR3 totals 13 residues. Germline V gives CDR1 ENHRY, CDR2 SYGVKD. The CDR3, as DNA: TGTGCCATCGGTGGGCAGGGGAATCAGCCCCAGCATCTT. The encoded protein is CAIGGQGNQPQHL.

This clonotype was detected ten times or more. V and J are TRBV19 and TRBJ1-4, with D perhaps TRBD1 (6 bases). V dropped 5 bases and J dropped 0 bases, with 16 bases sitting between them. CDR3 size: 17 residues. CDR1 is LNHDA, CDR2 SQIVND, per germline (reference sequence). The DNA for the CDR3 is TGTGCCAGTAGTGCCTCGGACAGTTCTGCAACTAATGAAAAACTGTTTTTT. This codes for CASSASDSSATNEKLFF.

This clonotype came up a few times. This chain uses TRBV5-5 with TRBJ2-7; no firm D call. There are 16 residues in the CDR3. Germline V gene lookup returns CDR1 SGHKS and CDR2 YYEKEE (reference sequence). Trimming removed 2 bases from V and 1 base from J, with 16 bases in between. Here the CDR3 reads CASSFHGTRSSYEQYF. The CDR3 region has the DNA TGTGCCAGCAGCTTTCATGGCACGAGATCATCCTACGAGCAGTACTTC.

Only a few counts were recorded for this clonotype. This chain uses TRBV10-1 with TRBJ2-2; possibly TRBD2 for D (6 bases). V lost 2 bases and J lost 4, with 17 bases in between. Germline CDR1 and CDR2: WNHNN and SYGVQD (reference sequence). There are 17 residues in the CDR3. The CDR3 reads CASSEALGGMATGELFF. Here the CDR3 DNA reads TGCGCCAGCAGTGAGGCTTTGGGCGGGATGGCCACCGGGGAGCTGTTTTTT.

This clonotype was picked up many times. CDR3 region: CATSGRGNSYEQYF. The CDR3 DNA is TGTGCCACCAGCGGCCGGGGCAACTCCTACGAGCAGTACTTC. The rearrangement joins TRBV15 to TRBJ2-7; either TRBD1 or TRBD2 may supply D (5 bases each). V lost 5 bases and J 0 bases, leaving 11 bases between the germline ends. The CDR3 is 14 amino acids. Germline V gives CDR1 LNHNV, CDR2 YYDKDF (reference sequence).

The V gene is TRBV29-1, the J gene TRBJ1-2; TRBD1 agrees at 9 bases. V lost 8 bases to trimming and J lost 7 bases; unmatched junction nucleotides: 5. The CDR3 length is 11 residues. Germline-derived CDR1 and CDR2 are SQVTM and ANQGSEA. The CDR3 nucleotides read TGCAGCTTACAGGGGGCGCGTGGCTACACCTTC. Encoded protein: CSLQGARGYTF.

In DNA form, the CDR3 reads TGTGCCAGCAGTTCTTGGGACAGGAACACCGGGGAGCTGTTTTTT. Translation gives CASSSWDRNTGELFF. The chain combines TRBV2 with TRBJ2-2; the match to TRBD1 covers 7 bases. This CDR3 region has 15 residues. Trimming at V came to 5 bases and at J to 1 base, leaving 4 bases not matched to a gene. Germline assignment: CDR1 SNHLY and CDR2 FYNNEI.

This clonotype showed up many times. The V call is TRBV20-1, the J call TRBJ2-7; TRBD2 matches 12 bases. Trimming at V came to 0 bases and at J to 4 bases, leaving 1 base not matched to a gene. This CDR3 spans 14 amino acids. CDR1 DFQATT and CDR2 SNEGSKA come from the germline V gene (reference sequence). The CDR3 DNA reads TGCAGTGCTAGAGAGACTAGCGGGGGATACGAGCAGTACTTC. Translated, it gives CSARETSGGYEQYF.

This clonotype was observed a handful of times. This chain joins TRBV5-1 and TRBJ2-7; unclear D gene. The CDR3 runs 15 residues. V dropped 7 bases and J dropped 0 bases, with 17 bases sitting between them. Germline values: CDR1 SGHRS, CDR2 YFSETQ. The CDR3 region has the DNA TGCGCCAGCCACTCCCAACCGACCAGCTCCTACGAGCAGTACTTC. Protein product: CASHSQPTSSYEQYF.